Listed below are T cell receptor beta chains from one sample, sequenced in a study of blood T cell repertoires in COVID-19. Method: immunoSEQ multiplex PCR; TCRdb's copy keeps in-frame clones and lacks some. In the table there are fewer than 35,000 clones, approximately 86% of which are singletons. The sample taken for sequencing was peripheral blood. The receptors were sampled from a man older than 75 with active or convalescent COVID-19. CDR3s include the opening cysteine and the closing phenylalanine or tryptophan. The D gene is left open where the match is weak. The size entry is marked missing in some rows and otherwise reads once, few, many or a size class.

DNA,CDR3,V,D,J,size
TGTGCCAGCAGTGAAACAGGTTACTCTGGAAACACCATATATTTT,CASSETGYSGNTIYF,TRBV28,.,TRBJ1-3,.
TGTGCCAGCAGCTTAGTTGGGGGGGGTACATACAATGAGCAGTTCTTC,CASSLVGGGTYNEQFF,TRBV7-2,TRBD2,TRBJ2-1,.
TGTGCCAGCAGCCCGACTGGGTACAATGAGCAGTTCTTC,CASSPTGYNEQFF,TRBV12-3/TRBV12-4,.,TRBJ2-1,.
TGTGCCAGCAGCCAAGGGACTAGCGGGGGGTGGAAAAACATTCAGTACTTC,CASSQGTSGGWKNIQYF,TRBV5-8,TRBD2,TRBJ2-4,.
TGTGCCAGCAGCTTATCGAGCACCTACGAGCAGTACTTC,CASSLSSTYEQYF,TRBV28,.,TRBJ2-7,few
TGCAGTGCTAGGGACAGGGAGGGCTACACCTTC,CSARDREGYTF,TRBV20-1,TRBD1,TRBJ1-2,.
TGTGCCAGCAGCACCAGGCTCGTGGCTAGCGGGGAGGATGAGCAGTTCTTC,CASSTRLVASGEDEQFF,TRBV7-8,TRBD2,TRBJ2-1,.
TGTGCCACCAGCAGAGATCGGGGGGCAGGTTCACCCCTCCACTTT,CATSRDRGAGSPLHF,TRBV15,.,TRBJ1-6,.
TGTGCCAGCAGTGAATCGCGGGGGGCTAACTATGGCTACACCTTC,CASSESRGANYGYTF,TRBV2,.,TRBJ1-2,.
TGTGCCAGCAGCTTTATTCCGGGAGAGACCCAGTACTTC,CASSFIPGETQYF,TRBV7-9,.,TRBJ2-5,.
TGTGCCAGCAGTCTGACCGGGACAGGCACAGATACGCAGTATTTT,CASSLTGTGTDTQYF,TRBV2,TRBD1,TRBJ2-3,.
TGTGCCAGCAGCCAAAGGGACAGGCAAGGAAACACCATATATTTT,CASSQRDRQGNTIYF,TRBV11-1,TRBD1,TRBJ1-3,.
TGCGCCAGCAGCTTGGGGGCGCCTAATGAAAAACTGTTTTTT,CASSLGAPNEKLFF,TRBV5-1,.,TRBJ1-4,.
TGTGCCACCAGCAGAGATCGGGGCTACGAGCAGTACTTC,CATSRDRGYEQYF,TRBV15,.,TRBJ2-7,.
TGTGCCAGCAGCTCGCCCTTACGGACAGGGGACACTGAAGCTTTCTTT,CASSSPLRTGDTEAFF,TRBV7-9,TRBD1,TRBJ1-1,.
TGCGCCAGCAGCCAAGACCCTATACAGGGTATAACTGAAGCTTTCTTT,CASSQDPIQGITEAFF,TRBV4-1,.,TRBJ1-1,.
TGTGCCAGCAGTTTATTCGGCGGTTACGAGCAGTACTTC,CASSLFGGYEQYF,TRBV27,.,TRBJ2-7,.
TGTGCCAGCAGCTCGGCCCTAGCGGGAGGGACCCACAATGAGCAGTTCTTC,CASSSALAGGTHNEQFF,TRBV13,TRBD2,TRBJ2-1,.
TGTGCCAGCAGCACGGGAGGGGGTAACACCGGGGAGCTGTTTTTT,CASSTGGGNTGELFF,TRBV6-5,TRBD2,TRBJ2-2,.
TGTGCCAGCAGTCCGGGACAGGGGGAATATGGCTACACCTTC,CASSPGQGEYGYTF,TRBV6-6,TRBD1,TRBJ1-2,few
TGTGCCAGCTCACCAAACAGGGGTCAAGAGACCCAGTACTTC,CASSPNRGQETQYF,TRBV18,TRBD1,TRBJ2-5,.
TGCGCCAGCAGCTTGATGGGACAGGGGGAAAAACTGTTTTTT,CASSLMGQGEKLFF,TRBV5-1,TRBD1,TRBJ1-4,.
TGTGCCAGCAGCCTGGGACAGCCCGGAATAAACACTGAAGCTTTCTTT,CASSLGQPGINTEAFF,TRBV3-1/TRBV3-2,TRBD1,TRBJ1-1,.
TGTGCCAGCTTCGTCCGGGGGGGAGGGGTTCAGCCCCAGCATTTT,CASFVRGGGVQPQHF,TRBV28,.,TRBJ1-5,.